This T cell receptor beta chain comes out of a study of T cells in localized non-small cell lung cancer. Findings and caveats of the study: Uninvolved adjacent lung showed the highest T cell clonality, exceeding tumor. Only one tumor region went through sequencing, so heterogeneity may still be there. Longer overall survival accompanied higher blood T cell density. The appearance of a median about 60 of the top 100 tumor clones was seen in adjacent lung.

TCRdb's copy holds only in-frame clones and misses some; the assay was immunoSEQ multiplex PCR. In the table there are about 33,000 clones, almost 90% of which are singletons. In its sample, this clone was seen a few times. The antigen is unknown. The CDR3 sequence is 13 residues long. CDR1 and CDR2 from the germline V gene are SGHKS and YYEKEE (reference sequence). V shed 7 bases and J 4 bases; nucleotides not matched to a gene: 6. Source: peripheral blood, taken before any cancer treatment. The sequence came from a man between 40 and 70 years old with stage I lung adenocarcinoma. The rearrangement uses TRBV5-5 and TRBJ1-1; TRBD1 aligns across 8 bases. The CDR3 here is CASATGATTEAFF. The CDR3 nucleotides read TGTGCCAGCGCGACAGGGGCGACCACTGAAGCTTTCTTT.